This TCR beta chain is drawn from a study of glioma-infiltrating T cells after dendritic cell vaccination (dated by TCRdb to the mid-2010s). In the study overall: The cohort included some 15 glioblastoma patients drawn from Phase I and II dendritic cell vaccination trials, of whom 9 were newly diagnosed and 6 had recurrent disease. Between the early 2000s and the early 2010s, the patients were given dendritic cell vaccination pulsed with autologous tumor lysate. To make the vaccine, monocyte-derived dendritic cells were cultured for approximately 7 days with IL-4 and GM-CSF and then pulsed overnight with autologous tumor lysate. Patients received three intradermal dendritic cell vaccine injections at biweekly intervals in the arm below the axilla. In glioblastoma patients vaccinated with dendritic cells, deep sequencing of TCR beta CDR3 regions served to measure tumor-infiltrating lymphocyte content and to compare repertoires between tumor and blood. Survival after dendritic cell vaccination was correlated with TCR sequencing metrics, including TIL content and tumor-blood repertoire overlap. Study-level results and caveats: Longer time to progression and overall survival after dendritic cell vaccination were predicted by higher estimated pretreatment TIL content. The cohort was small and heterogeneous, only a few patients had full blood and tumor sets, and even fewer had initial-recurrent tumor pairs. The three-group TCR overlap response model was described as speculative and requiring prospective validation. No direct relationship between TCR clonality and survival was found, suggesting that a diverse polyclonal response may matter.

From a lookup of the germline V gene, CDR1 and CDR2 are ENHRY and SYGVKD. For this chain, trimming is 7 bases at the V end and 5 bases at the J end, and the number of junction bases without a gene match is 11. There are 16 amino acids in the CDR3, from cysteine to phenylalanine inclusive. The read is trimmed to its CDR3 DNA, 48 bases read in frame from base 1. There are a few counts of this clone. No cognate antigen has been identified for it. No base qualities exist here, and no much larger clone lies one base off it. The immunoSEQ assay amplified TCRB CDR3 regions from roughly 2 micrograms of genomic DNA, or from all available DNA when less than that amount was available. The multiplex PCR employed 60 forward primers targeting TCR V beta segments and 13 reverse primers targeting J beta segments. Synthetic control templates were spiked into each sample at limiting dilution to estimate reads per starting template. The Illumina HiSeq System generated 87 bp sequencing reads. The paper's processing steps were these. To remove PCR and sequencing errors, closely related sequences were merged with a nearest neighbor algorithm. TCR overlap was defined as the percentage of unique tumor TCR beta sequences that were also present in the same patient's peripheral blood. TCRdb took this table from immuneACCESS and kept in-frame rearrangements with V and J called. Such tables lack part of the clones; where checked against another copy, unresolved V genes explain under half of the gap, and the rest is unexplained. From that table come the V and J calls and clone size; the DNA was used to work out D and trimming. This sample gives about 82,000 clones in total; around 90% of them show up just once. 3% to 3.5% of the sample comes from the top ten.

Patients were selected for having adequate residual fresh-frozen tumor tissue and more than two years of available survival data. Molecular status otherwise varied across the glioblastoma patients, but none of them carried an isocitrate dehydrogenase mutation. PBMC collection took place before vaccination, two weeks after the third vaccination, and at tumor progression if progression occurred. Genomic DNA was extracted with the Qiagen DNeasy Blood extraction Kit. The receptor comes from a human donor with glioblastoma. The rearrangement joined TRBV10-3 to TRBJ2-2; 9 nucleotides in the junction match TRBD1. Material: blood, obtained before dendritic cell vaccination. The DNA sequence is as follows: TGTGCCATCAAAGGACAGGGGCCAGTCGGGACCGGGGAGCTGTTTTTT. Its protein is CAIKGQGPVGTGELFF.